Listed below are T cell receptor beta chains from one sample, sequenced in a study of blood T cell repertoires in COVID-19. Assay used: immunoSEQ multiplex PCR; TCRdb lists only in-frame clones, some missing. This sample yields more than 110,000 clones, of which around three quarters are seen a single time; approximately 3.5% belongs to the top ten. The sequenced sample consisted of peripheral blood. These receptors originate from a man aged 55 to 70 with acute or convalescent COVID-19. Both conserved end residues are part of each CDR3. The D gene is left open where the match is weak. The size entry is marked missing in some rows and otherwise reads once, few, many or a size class.

V	J	D	size	DNA	CDR3
TRBV7-9	TRBJ2-7	TRBD1	-	TGTGCCAGCAGCCTACAGGGGACGTACGAGCAGTACTTC	CASSLQGTYEQYF
TRBV4-2	TRBJ2-3	TRBD1	once	TGTGCCAGCAGCTGGGACAGGACGGATACGCAGTATTTT	CASSWDRTDTQYF
TRBV6-2/TRBV6-3	TRBJ2-5	TRBD1	-	TGTGCCAGCAGTTATTGGACAGGGGTAGAGACCCAGTACTTC	CASSYWTGVETQYF
TRBV20-1	TRBJ1-1	-	-	TGCAGTGCCTTCAGTGCGACGGGAGCTTTCTTT	CSAFSATGAFF
TRBV11-1	TRBJ1-1	TRBD1	few	TGTGCCAGCAGCTCCCCAACAGGGGGACCGAACACTGAAGCTTTCTTT	CASSSPTGGPNTEAFF
TRBV10-2	TRBJ2-1	TRBD2	-	TGCGCCAGCAGCGCGGGAGGTGTTAATGAGCAGTTCTTC	CASSAGGVNEQFF
TRBV6-4	TRBJ2-1	-	-	TGTGCCAGCAGTGATTGGGGAGATGGCCCCAAGCAGTTCTTC	CASSDWGDGPKQFF
TRBV28	TRBJ1-5	-	-	TGTGCCAGCAGCCGACAGGTCAATCAGCCCCAGCATTTT	CASSRQVNQPQHF
TRBV6-4	TRBJ2-3	-	-	TGTGCCAGCAGTGACATCGGGGGAGCAGGAACAGATACGCAGTATTTT	CASSDIGGAGTDTQYF
TRBV5-4	TRBJ2-5	TRBD1	-	TGTGCCAGCAGCTCGACAGGGTCCGGAGAGACCCAGTACTTC	CASSSTGSGETQYF
TRBV18	TRBJ2-1	-	-	TGTGCCAGCTCACCAGGGACTGGCACCAATGAGCAGTTCTTC	CASSPGTGTNEQFF
TRBV7-2	TRBJ2-4	-	-	TGTGCCAGCAGCGCCAGAGGGGGGGCCGAAAACATTCAGTACTTC	CASSARGGAENIQYF
TRBV3-1/TRBV3-2	TRBJ1-3	-	-	TGTGCCAGCAGCCAACGGGTGTCCGGAAACACCATATATTTT	CASSQRVSGNTIYF
TRBV12-3/TRBV12-4	TRBJ1-1	-	-	TGTGCCAGCAGACCAGGGGTGAGCACTGAAGCTTTCTTT	CASRPGVSTEAFF
TRBV2	TRBJ2-1	-	-	TGTGCCAGCGCGCGCGCAAGCTCCTACAATGAGCAGTTCTTC	CASARASSYNEQFF
TRBV4-1	TRBJ2-5	TRBD2	-	TGCGCCAGCAGCCCAAGACTAGCGGGAGATGAGGAGACCCAGTACTTC	CASSPRLAGDEETQYF
TRBV5-4	TRBJ1-2	TRBD1	-	TGTGCCAGCAGCTTGGGTGGCGGGACAGGAGCTAACTATGGCTACACCTTC	CASSLGGGTGANYGYTF
TRBV6-5	TRBJ1-1	TRBD1	once	TGTGCCAGCAGAGAGGGACAGGGAGGAACTGAAGCTTTCTTT	CASREGQGGTEAFF
TRBV19	TRBJ2-7	-	-	TGTGCCAGTAGTCAGTCGGACACTTTATACGAGCAGTACTTC	CASSQSDTLYEQYF
TRBV7-2	TRBJ2-3	TRBD1	-	TGTGCCAGCAGCCTTGGGACAGGTTCAGATACGCAGTATTTT	CASSLGTGSDTQYF
TRBV6-1	TRBJ1-5	-	-	TGTGCCAGCAGTGAATCCGGCCAGGTCCAGCCCCAGCATTTT	CASSESGQVQPQHF
TRBV6-5	TRBJ2-4	TRBD1	once	TGTGCCAGCAGTTCCCACCATCCGGGACAGGGAAACATTCAGTACTTC	CASSSHHPGQGNIQYF
TRBV18	TRBJ2-3	TRBD1	-	TGTGCCAGCTCACCATCGCAGGGGGCTATAGATACGCAGTATTTT	CASSPSQGAIDTQYF
TRBV5-1	TRBJ2-3	-	-	TGCGCCAGCAGCTTGGACCAGCCGGCCCGCGGTACGCAGTATTTT	CASSLDQPARGTQYF
TRBV7-2	TRBJ2-3	TRBD2	-	TGTGCCAGCAGCATCAGCGGGGGCACAGATACGCAGTATTTT	CASSISGGTDTQYF
TRBV5-8	TRBJ1-1	TRBD1	once	TGTGCCAGCAGCGGACAGGGCTACACTGAAGCTTTCTTT	CASSGQGYTEAFF
TRBV5-5	TRBJ2-1	TRBD2	-	TGTGCCAGCAGCTTGAGTAGCGGGATGGGGAATGAGCAGTTCTTC	CASSLSSGMGNEQFF
TRBV7-2	TRBJ1-2	TRBD1	-	TGTGCCAGCAGCTTAGAGGCAGGGGGAAGCTATGGCTACACCTTC	CASSLEAGGSYGYTF
TRBV20-1	TRBJ1-6	-	-	TGCAGTGCTAGTCAGGGGCAAAATTCACCCCTCCACTTT	CSASQGQNSPLHF
TRBV7-9	TRBJ2-2	-	-	TGTGCCAGCAGCCCCGATCGGGTCCGTAACACCGGGGAGCTGTTTTTT	CASSPDRVRNTGELFF
TRBV9	TRBJ1-2	-	-	TGTGCCAGCAGCACAAAGACAGGTATCGGCTATGGCTACACCTTC	CASSTKTGIGYGYTF
TRBV7-9	TRBJ1-1	-	-	TGTGCCAGCAGCGGCAGGGCCCAGAACACTGAAGCTTTCTTT	CASSGRAQNTEAFF
TRBV11-1	TRBJ2-1	TRBD2	-	TGTGCCAGCAGCTTGGGACTAGCGGGCGCGAACAATGAGCAGTTCTTC	CASSLGLAGANNEQFF
TRBV9	TRBJ1-2	TRBD1	-	TGTGCCAGCAGCTCCGACCTACGCACAGGGGGCTATGGCTACACCTTC	CASSSDLRTGGYGYTF
TRBV9	TRBJ2-1	TRBD2	-	TGTGCCAGCAGCGGGGGACTAGCGGGAGCCTACAATGAGCAGTTCTTC	CASSGGLAGAYNEQFF
TRBV28	TRBJ1-1	-	-	TGTGCCAGCAGTTTCCGTGCGGCACGAGGGTTCGGGCGCACTGAAGCTTTCTTT	CASSFRAARGFGRTEAFF
TRBV6-4	TRBJ2-3	TRBD2	-	TGTGCCAGCAGTGAGTCGGGGGGGGAGGCAGATACGCAGTATTTT	CASSESGGEADTQYF
TRBV5-1	TRBJ2-3	TRBD1	once	TGCGCCAGCAGCTTCGGACAGGGGATTATCACAGATACGCAGTATTTT	CASSFGQGIITDTQYF
TRBV9	TRBJ1-2	TRBD1	-	TGTGCCAGCAGCGTAGCTACAGGGGGAGCTAACTATGGCTACACCTTC	CASSVATGGANYGYTF